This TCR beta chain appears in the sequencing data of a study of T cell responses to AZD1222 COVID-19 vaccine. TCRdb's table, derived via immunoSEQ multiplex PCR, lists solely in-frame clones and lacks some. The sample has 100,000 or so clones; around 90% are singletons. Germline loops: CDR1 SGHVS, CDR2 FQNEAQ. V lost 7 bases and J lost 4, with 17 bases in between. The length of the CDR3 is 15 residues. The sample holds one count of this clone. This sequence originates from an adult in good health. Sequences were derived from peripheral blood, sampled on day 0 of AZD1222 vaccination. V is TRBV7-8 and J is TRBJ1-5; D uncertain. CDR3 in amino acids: CASTTGAGKNQPQHF. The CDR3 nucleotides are TGTGCCAGCACCACCGGTGCGGGGAAGAATCAGCCCCAGCATTTT.